This paragraph reports one TCR beta chain. The sample originates from a study of T cell clones after liver transplantation. Overall study context: Post-transplant blood was tracked for graft-donor-reactive T cell clones identified in a pre-transplant mixed lymphocyte reaction. Three of the eight recipients were HCV-positive; the rest had non-autoimmune, non-viral transplant indications. Graft-donor-reactive sequences were compared with third-party-reactive TCRbeta sequences from pre-transplant mixed lymphocyte reactions.

Trimming removed 3 bases from V and 5 bases from J; junction bases left unmatched: 15. Germline loops: CDR1 SGHTA, CDR2 FQGNSA. This CDR3 comprises 17 residues. Generated by immunoSEQ multiplex PCR, the TCRdb table keeps only in-frame clones and is missing some. This sample carries 95,000 to 110,000 clones, approximately 78% of them seen once, and the ten largest clones take roughly 0.9%. This rearrangement joins TRBV7-2 to TRBJ1-1; 7 nucleotides line up with TRBD1. The specimen was CD4+ T cells from blood, collected before liver transplant. The source of this sequence is a human donor who received a liver transplant. The CDR3 spells CASSLFGNQGERTEAFF. The CDR3 DNA reads as TGTGCCAGCAGCTTGTTTGGGAACCAGGGGGAGAGGACTGAAGCTTTCTTT.